A selection of T cell receptor beta chains follows, all from one sample in a study of cytomegalovirus exposure and HLA in healthy donors. Here immunoSEQ multiplex PCR was the method, and the copy in TCRdb shows in-frame clones only, minus some. The sample records around 260,000 clones, around 80% being singletons. The specimen sequenced was PBMCs. The receptors come from a girl aged 2-10 years in good health and CMV-seronegative. Both conserved end residues are part of each CDR3. A D gene is named only where the DNA matches it firmly. Clone size, where shown, is once, few, many, or a class for clones that have expanded.

TRBV29-1,TRBD2,NA,TRBJ2-7,TGCAGCGTTGAACTAGCGGGGCGCCTCTACGAGCAGTACTTC,CSVELAGRLYEQYF
TRBV7-9,NA,few,TRBJ2-7,TGTGCCAGCGCGACTTTAAACTACGAGCAGTACTTC,CASATLNYEQYF
TRBV5-1,TRBD1,NA,TRBJ1-2,TGCGCCAGCAGCTTCCGGGGCCGGGGACAGGGGTCCGGCTTTACCTTC,CASSFRGRGQGSGFTF
TRBV5-6,NA,NA,TRBJ2-3,TGTGCCAGCAGCTTTCTACTAGCAACAGATACGCAGTATTTT,CASSFLLATDTQYF
TRBV6-4,TRBD1,NA,TRBJ2-5,TGTGCCACCGCTTTGACAGGGCCTGAAGAGACCCAGTACTTC,CATALTGPEETQYF
TRBV28,TRBD1,once,TRBJ1-5,TGTGCCAGCAGTTTAGGCTCCACCGGGACAGGGCTTAGTCAGCCCCAGCATTTT,CASSLGSTGTGLSQPQHF
TRBV11-2,TRBD2,NA,TRBJ2-7,TGTGCCAGCAGCCCTGGACTAGCGGGAGTGCAGCAGTACTTC,CASSPGLAGVQQYF
TRBV5-4,NA,NA,TRBJ1-3,TGTGCCAGCAGCTTGGGGACACACAGCTCTGGAAACACCATATATTTT,CASSLGTHSSGNTIYF
TRBV28,TRBD1,NA,TRBJ2-7,TGTGCCAGCAGCCGGACAGGGGGCGGGGGGGCCTACGAGCAGTACTTC,CASSRTGGGGAYEQYF
TRBV14,NA,NA,TRBJ1-2,TGTGCCAGCAGCCAAGTCTACGGGACACCTCTAACCCTCTACTATGGCTACACCTTC,CASSQVYGTPLTLYYGYTF
TRBV6-6,NA,few,TRBJ2-3,TGTGCCAGCAGCCCCCCTCCGCCCAGTGATACGCAGTATTTT,CASSPPPPSDTQYF
TRBV9,TRBD2,NA,TRBJ2-5,TGTGCCAGCAGCGGGACTAGCGGGGGGCAAGAGACCCAGTACTTC,CASSGTSGGQETQYF
TRBV4-1,NA,NA,TRBJ2-2,TGCGCCAGCAGCCAAGATCTGCGAGGAGGGGAGCTGTTTTTT,CASSQDLRGGELFF
TRBV27,TRBD1,NA,TRBJ2-7,TGTGCCAGCAGTCAGTGGGCGGGACAGGGGGCTCTCGAGCAGTACTTC,CASSQWAGQGALEQYF
TRBV7-2,TRBD2,NA,TRBJ2-1,TGTGCCAGCCGAGCGGGAGGGCCCTACAATGAGCAGTTCTTC,CASRAGGPYNEQFF
TRBV4-2,TRBD2,NA,TRBJ2-7,TGTGCCAGCAGCCAAGTTAGCGGGAGTGCTTACGAGCAGTACTTC,CASSQVSGSAYEQYF
TRBV7-9,TRBD2,NA,TRBJ2-3,TGTGCCAGCAGCTTAGCGCGATTAGCGGGAGGAGGAGATACGCAGTATTTT,CASSLARLAGGGDTQYF
TRBV2,TRBD1,NA,TRBJ2-3,TGTGCCAGCAGTATCAGGGACAGGGGGCGTGTGGACGATACGCAGTATTTT,CASSIRDRGRVDDTQYF
TRBV18,TRBD2,NA,TRBJ2-3,TGTGCCAGCTCACCTGGCGGGAGGTTCGGGGCAGATACGCAGTATTTT,CASSPGGRFGADTQYF
TRBV5-4,NA,NA,TRBJ2-2,TGTGCCAGCAGCTTGATCGTCGACACCGGGGAGCTGTTTTTT,CASSLIVDTGELFF
TRBV9,TRBD1,NA,TRBJ2-7,TGTGCCAGCAGCATCGGGGGGGGACAGGGGGGCTACGAGCAGTACTTC,CASSIGGGQGGYEQYF
TRBV27,TRBD2,NA,TRBJ2-1,TGTGCCAGCAGTCCGGGGGGGCCTTACAATGAGCAGTTCTTC,CASSPGGPYNEQFF
TRBV19,TRBD2,few,TRBJ2-7,TGTGCCAGTAGCCCTCGACTAGCGGGAGCCGAGCAGTACTTC,CASSPRLAGAEQYF